This TCR beta chain emerged from a study of blood T cell repertoires in COVID-19. Germline values: CDR1 SGHAT, CDR2 FQNNGV. The CDR3 contains 16 residues. The trim removed 1 base at V and 3 bases at J, leaving 7 bases unmatched. The data were produced by immunoSEQ multiplex PCR, yet TCRdb's version contains in-frame clones alone and is incomplete. The data contain about 90,000 clones, around four fifths of them singletons. The gene calls are TRBV11-2 and TRBJ2-7; TRBD2 matches at 9 bases. Source material: peripheral blood. This sequence was found in a man between 50 and 59 years old with acute or convalescent COVID-19. DNA of the CDR3: TGTGCCAGCAGCTTAGGTTCGCTAGCGGGAATCTACGAGCAGTACTTC. Translating gives CASSLGSLAGIYEQYF.